This entry lists 18 T cell receptor beta chains sequenced from one sample in a study of regulatory T cells in long-lasting Graves disease. Arm-PCR of CDR3 regions with iRepertoire HTBI primers generated TCR beta libraries. TCRdb passed the multiplex PCR reads through MiXCR, listing each CDR3 protein once. The sample has about 540,000 distinct CDR3 sequences; roughly 14% are singletons. Time point in this sample: newly diagnosed GD, antithyroid drugs for less than 3 months. The TCR library used RNA extracted from PBMCs. This sample also belongs to another study, concerning T cells in Graves' hyperthyroidism and ophthalmopathy.

The specimen was peripheral blood mononuclear cells (PBMCs), collected at new diagnosis, from a patient treated with antithyroid drugs. These TCRs come from a man aged 25 to 40 with Graves disease.

This clonotype occurred many times. V gene TRBV29-1 combines with J gene TRBJ1-1, with 9 bases lining up with TRBD1. The V gene's germline CDR1 is SQVTM and CDR2 ANQGSEA. The junction had 3 bases not matched to a gene; V was cut back by 6 bases and J by 1 base. This CDR3 spans 13 amino acids. CDR3 sequence (DNA): TGCAGCGTGGACAGGGGCGAGAACACTGAAGCTTTCTTT. Translation gives CSVDRGENTEAFF.

This clonotype was picked up many times. CDR3 DNA sequence: TGCAGCGTCGGACGACAGGGTAAAACTAATGAAAAACTGTTTTTT. Protein sequence: CSVGRQGKTNEKLFF. The J gene is TRBJ1-4, the V gene TRBV29-1, with 7 nucleotides matching TRBD1. Germline values: CDR1 SQVTM, CDR2 ANQGSEA. The CDR3 length is 15 residues. The trim removed 6 bases at V and 1 base at J, leaving 8 bases unmatched.

This clonotype was counted ten times or more. The chain carries TRBV28 and TRBJ1-3; D is unresolved. Germline V gives CDR1 MDHEN, CDR2 SYDVKM. Between the trimmed V and J ends, which lost 3 bases and 4 bases, there was a span of 10 bases. This CDR3 spans 14 amino acids. CDR3 coding DNA: TGTGCCAGCAGTTTTTACGGCGGGGGAAACACCATATATTTT. It translates to CASSFYGGGNTIYF.

A few counts support this clonotype. The V and J genes are TRBV15 and TRBJ2-1, with TRBD1 matching 7 bases. Germline values: CDR1 LNHNV, CDR2 YYDKDF (reference sequence). The V segment lost 2 bases and the J segment 6 bases; nucleotides outside the gene matches: 7. This CDR3 region has 15 residues. The CDR3 region has the DNA TGTGCCACCAGCAGACTCCGGGACAGAATCAATGAGCAGTTCTTC. Amino acid sequence: CATSRLRDRINEQFF.

A remark on this clonotype: Given a much more abundant clone one base away, this may be a read error. This likely comes from a read error, as the CDR3 has no conserved phenylalanine or tryptophan at its end. Here the CDR3 DNA reads TGTGCCACCAGCAGAGGTCCAGCGAGCTCCTACAATGAGCAGTTCTCC. Protein: CATSRGPASSYNEQFS. The chain has TRBV15 and TRBJ2-1; D is unclear. Germline CDR1 reads LNHNV; CDR2 reads YYDKDF (reference sequence). V shed 1 base and J shed 0 bases, with 10 bases lying between them. This CDR3 has 16 residues.

This clonotype was seen many times. The chain uses TRBV5-8 and TRBJ1-6, with 8 positions matching TRBD1. This CDR3 spans 16 amino acids. Germline loops: CDR1 SGHTS, CDR2 YDEGEE. The junction had 9 bases not matched to a gene; V was cut back by 5 bases and J by 5 bases. CDR3 in amino acids: CASRDRQGRNNSPLHF. CDR3 bases: TGTGCCAGCAGAGATCGACAGGGGAGGAATAATTCACCCCTCCACTTT.

There are many counts of this clonotype. The V call is TRBV2, the J call TRBJ1-6; D ambiguous. V lost 7 bases, J lost 1 base, and 5 bases lay in between. CDR3 length equals 13 residues. Germline V gene lookup returns CDR1 SNHLY and CDR2 FYNNEI. CDR3 loop: CASIGSYNSPLHF. The CDR3 nucleotides are TGTGCCAGCATCGGATCCTATAATTCACCCCTCCACTTT.

This clonotype came up many times. The V gene is TRBV19, the J gene TRBJ2-1; a weak D match, TRBD2 (5 bases). Trimming left V 3 bases short and J 4 bases short, with 13 bases between. This CDR3 contains 15 residues. Per germline, CDR1 LNHDA and CDR2 SQIVND (reference sequence). The CDR3 sequence: CASSITRVLYNEQFF. For the CDR3, the DNA is TGTGCCAGTAGTATTACGAGGGTACTATACAATGAGCAGTTCTTC.

This clonotype was observed many times. The chain couples TRBV11-2 to TRBJ2-2; D unresolved. Trimming stripped 5 bases from V and 7 bases from J, with 14 bases between. In germline, CDR1 is SGHAT, CDR2 FQNNGV. The CDR3 runs 14 residues. The CDR3 DNA sequence: TGTGCCAGCAGCAAAGGGATCGTTGGCGGGGAGCTGTTTTTT. Translating it yields CASSKGIVGGELFF.

This clonotype was seen more than once but under ten times. The V call is TRBV5-1, the J call TRBJ2-3; D ambiguous. The CDR3 totals 14 residues. Germline V gene data show CDR1 as SGHRS and CDR2 as YFSETQ. Trimming left V 1 base short and J 2 bases short, with 8 bases between. The CDR3: CASSLLGYTDTQYF. As DNA, the CDR3 is TGCGCCAGCAGCTTGTTAGGCTACACAGATACGCAGTATTTT.

This clonotype was picked up many times. The rearrangement joins TRBV3-1 to TRBJ2-1; the match to TRBD2 covers 11 bases. The CDR3 extends over 14 amino acids. Germline V gives CDR1 LGHDT, CDR2 YNNKEL (reference sequence). The J segment lost 9 bases and the V segment lost 2 bases, leaving 3 bases of the junction unmatched. The CDR3 DNA reads as TGTGCCAGCAGCCAACCCGGACTAGCGGGTGAGCAGTTCTTC. Translating gives CASSQPGLAGEQFF.

Ten or more counts support this clonotype. This sequence joins TRBV20-1 and TRBJ2-7; perhaps TRBD2 as D (6 bases). The germline gives CDR1 DFQATT, CDR2 SNEGSKA (reference sequence). The CDR3 runs 15 residues. The V end was cut by 3 bases, the J end by 2 bases, with 17 bases between. CDR3 nucleotides: TGCAGTGCTAGCGAGTGGAGACTAGGGACCTACGAGCAGTACTTC. Translating it yields CSASEWRLGTYEQYF.

This clonotype showed up just a few times. The chain is built from TRBV4-1 and TRBJ1-2; 10 nucleotides align to TRBD1. J gave up 7 bases and V 2 bases, and 13 bases lay outside the gene matches. The CDR3 sequence is 17 residues long. The germline gives CDR1 MGHRA, CDR2 YSYEKL. CDR3 nucleotides: TGCGCCAGCAGCCAACCCGGGACAGGGGCCCGCTCCCGTGGCTACACCTTC. This translates into CASSQPGTGARSRGYTF.

In regard to this clonotype: This may arise from a read error, as a much more abundant clone is one base away. The J gene is TRBJ2-1, the V gene TRBV9; the D gene is possibly TRBD1 (5 bases). V lost 0 bases, J lost 7 bases, and 5 bases lay in between. CDR3 length: 12 residues. CDR1 and CDR2 from the germline V gene are SGDLS and YYNGEE. The CDR3 region has the DNA TGTGCCAGCAGCGTAGAGGGGAATGAGCAGTTCTTC. Its protein product is CASSVEGNEQFF.

This clonotype has ten or more counts. The chain combines TRBV2 with TRBJ2-7; D might be TRBD2 (5 bases). V was trimmed by 7 bases and J by 4 bases, leaving 14 bases between them. The CDR3 loop spans 13 amino acids. Germline CDR1 is SNHLY and CDR2 is FYNNEI. In DNA form, the CDR3 reads TGTGCCAGCAAGGATTCTAGCACATACGAGCAGTACTTC. Translated, it gives CASKDSSTYEQYF.

The chain links TRBV13 to TRBJ2-7; 13 bases match TRBD2. CDR1 PRHDT and CDR2 FYEKMQ come from the germline V gene (reference sequence). The CDR3 loop spans 18 amino acids. Unmatched junction bases numbered 14, after V lost 0 bases and J lost 9 bases. The CDR3 DNA reads TGTGCCAGCAGCTTAGGCCCCCGACTAGCGGGAGGTCGAGCCGGGCAGTACTTC. Amino acids: CASSLGPRLAGGRAGQYF.

The chain links TRBV12-5 to TRBJ2-2; 8 nucleotides align to TRBD2. The germline V gene encodes CDR1 LGHNT and CDR2 FRNRAP. Germline trimming cut 5 bases from V and 5 bases from J; bases unmatched to any gene: 7. The CDR3 contains 15 residues. CDR3 DNA sequence: TGTGCTAGTGGTCTACCGGGAGGGAATACCGGGGAGCTGTTTTTT. Translating it yields CASGLPGGNTGELFF.

The rearrangement links TRBV7-6 to TRBJ2-7; 14 bases map to TRBD2. CDR3 length: 17 residues. Germline lookup yields CDR1 SGHVS and CDR2 FNYEAQ. V was clipped by 7 bases and J by 1 base; unmatched bases: 9. CDR3 protein: CASTPGLAGAVSYEQYF. The CDR3 DNA is TGTGCCAGCACCCCGGGACTAGCGGGAGCGGTGTCCTACGAGCAGTACTTC. The whole variable domain, filled in from reference TRBV7-6 and TRBJ2-7, reads GAGVSQSPRYKVTKRGQDVALRCDPISGHVSLYWYRQALGQGPEFLTYFNYEAQQDKSGLPNDRFSAERPEGSISTLTIQRTEQRDSAMYRCASTPGLAGAVSYEQYFGPGTRLTVT.